A selection of T cell receptor beta chains follows, all from one sample in a study of blood T cell repertoires in COVID-19. Clones were read by immunoSEQ multiplex PCR, and TCRdb kept only the in-frame ones, dropping some. The data contain roughly 140,000 clones, roughly 88% of them singletons. The sequenced sample consisted of PBMCs or T cells enriched from blood (not recorded which). These receptors came from a woman aged 30 to 39 with acute COVID-19. The CDR3 runs from the conserved cysteine through the conserved F or W. D genes are given only for firm matches. Clone size is given for some rows only: seen once, a few or many times, or a class if the clone is expanded.

NA	TRBV28	TRBJ2-1	TRBD2	TGTGCCAGTCGGAGACTAGCGGGAAATGAGCAGTTCTTC	CASRRLAGNEQFF
NA	TRBV2	TRBJ2-7	TRBD2	TGTGCCAGCAGACGACTAGCGAGTAAAGACTACGAGCAGTACTTC	CASRRLASKDYEQYF
few	TRBV6-2/TRBV6-3	TRBJ2-3	NA	TGTGCCAGCAGTTATATTGCAGATACGCAGTATTTT	CASSYIADTQYF
once	TRBV27	TRBJ1-2	TRBD1	TGTGCCAGCGGAATCGGACAGGGGGTCTTGAGAGGCTACACCTTC	CASGIGQGVLRGYTF
NA	TRBV27	TRBJ2-3	TRBD1	TGTGCCAGCAGTGTAACAGGGGTAGGCGGCACAGATACGCAGTATTTT	CASSVTGVGGTDTQYF
NA	TRBV4-1	TRBJ2-5	NA	TGCGCCAGCAGCCACCCCCCCACGGGGGAGACCCAGTACTTC	CASSHPPTGETQYF
NA	TRBV7-6	TRBJ2-1	TRBD2	TGTGCCAGCAGACGGGCGGGAGGGATTAACAATGAGCAGTTCTTC	CASRRAGGINNEQFF
NA	TRBV28	TRBJ1-2	TRBD1	TGTGCCAGCAGTATACCGGGACAGGTCTTTGGGTATGGCTACACCTTC	CASSIPGQVFGYGYTF
NA	TRBV4-3	TRBJ1-6	TRBD1	TGCGCCAGCAGCCAAGGGCGACAGGGCTATAATTCACCCCTCCACTTT	CASSQGRQGYNSPLHF
NA	TRBV2	TRBJ2-7	TRBD1	TGTGCCAGCACTGGACAGGGAGGCTCCGAGCAGTACTTC	CASTGQGGSEQYF
NA	TRBV19	TRBJ2-1	NA	TGTGCCACCCTGGGGGGTAATGAGCAGTTCTTC	CATLGGNEQFF
NA	TRBV7-9	TRBJ2-5	NA	TGTGCCAGCAGCCAATCAGGGGCTGGAGAGACCCAGTACTTC	CASSQSGAGETQYF
NA	TRBV7-9	TRBJ2-3	TRBD2	TGTGCCAGCAGCTTCTCTACTAGCGGGAGTACAGATACGCAGTATTTT	CASSFSTSGSTDTQYF
NA	TRBV28	TRBJ2-7	NA	TGTGCCAGCAGTTTGTCCCAGTACGAGCAGTACTTC	CASSLSQYEQYF
NA	TRBV28	TRBJ1-2	TRBD1	TGTGCCAGCATCCTCTCCCGGACAGGCGGCGGAGGCTACACCTTC	CASILSRTGGGGYTF
NA	TRBV4-1	TRBJ1-5	NA	TGCGCCAGCAGCCAAGACGGTGCAGCGGTGATACAGCCCCAGCATTTT	CASSQDGAAVIQPQHF
NA	TRBV4-3	TRBJ2-1	TRBD2	TGCGCCAGCATGGCTAGCGGGGGGAATGAGCAGTTCTTC	CASMASGGNEQFF
NA	TRBV9	TRBJ1-3	NA	TGTGCCAGCAGCCCAAAGACCCGACTCGGAAACACCATATATTTT	CASSPKTRLGNTIYF
NA	TRBV28	TRBJ1-4	TRBD1	TGTGCCAGCAGTTTAATAGGGCAGGGGGCTGAAAAACTGTTTTTT	CASSLIGQGAEKLFF
NA	TRBV28	TRBJ2-3	TRBD1	TGTGCCAGCAGCCCGCGACAGGGCTCCACAGATACGCAGTATTTT	CASSPRQGSTDTQYF
NA	TRBV9	TRBJ2-5	NA	TGTGCCAGCAGCGTGGGACTTCAAGAGACCCAGTACTTC	CASSVGLQETQYF
few	TRBV5-1	TRBJ1-1	TRBD1	TGCGCCAGCAGCTTGGAGTGGGACAGGGCAATCACTGAAGCTTTCTTT	CASSLEWDRAITEAFF